This T cell receptor beta chain was captured by sequencing in a study of blood T cell repertoires in COVID-19. Data came from immunoSEQ multiplex PCR; TCRdb stores just in-frame clones and leaves some out. In the table there are 240,000 or so clones, around 90% of which are singletons. The sample consisted of peripheral blood. This TCR derives from a man aged 55 to 69 who had recovered from COVID-19.

The CDR3 spells CATKDRAGPLGGEQYV. CDR3 nucleotide sequence: TGTGCCACCAAGGACAGGGCGGGTCCCCTAGGGGGTGAGCAGTACGTC. The chain has TRBV6-6 and TRBJ2-7; 8 bases are a match to TRBD1. V lost 10 bases, J lost 7 bases, and 21 bases stayed unmatched. CDR1 and CDR2 (germline): MNHNY, SVGAGI (reference sequence). This CDR3 has 16 residues.